These 31 T cell receptor beta chains share one sample of origin, sequenced in a study of identifying expanded T cells in peripheral blood. The method was immunoSEQ multiplex PCR; TCRdb's version includes in-frame clones alone and lacks a portion of them. Among roughly 100,000 clones listed, around 88% were seen once. Material for sequencing was blood. These receptors all stem from a person aged 18 to 70 in good health.

This clone was seen once. The chain couples TRBV7-9 to TRBJ2-3; D gene uncertain. Germline V gives CDR1 SEHNR, CDR2 FQNEAQ (reference sequence). The germline V and J ends were trimmed by 1 base and 1 base, with 9 bases remaining between them. The CDR3 runs 15 residues. The CDR3 DNA reads TGTGCCAGCAGCTTAGAAGGGCTAGGCACAGATACGCAGTATTTT. Its protein product is CASSLEGLGTDTQYF.

The J gene is TRBJ1-2, the V gene TRBV5-4; D unresolved. Trimming left V 7 bases short and J 4 bases short, with 17 bases between. This CDR3 comprises 14 residues. Germline V gene sequence: CDR1 SGHNT, CDR2 YYREEE (reference sequence). In DNA, the CDR3 is TGTGCCAGCTTGCATACCAGGAAGACCTATGGCTACACCTTC. Its protein is CASLHTRKTYGYTF. Drawing the rest from reference TRBV5-4 and TRBJ1-2, the complete variable domain is ETGVTQSPTHLIKTRGQQVTLRCSSQSGHNTVSWYQQALGQGPQFIFQYYREEENGRGNFPPRFSGLQFPNYSSELNVNALELDDSALYLCASLHTRKTYGYTFGSGTRLTVV.

This rearrangement joins TRBV28 to TRBJ2-3; no reliable D call. V lost 2 bases, J lost 6 bases, and 3 bases lay in between. This CDR3 is 11 amino acids long. Germline V lookup: CDR1 MDHEN, CDR2 SYDVKM. For the CDR3, the DNA is TGTGCCAGCAGTTTAACGGATACGCAGTATTTT. Amino acid sequence: CASSLTDTQYF.

The chain links TRBV6-1 to TRBJ1-5; no firm D call. V lost 7 bases to trimming and J lost 6 bases, with 13 bases between them. The CDR3 contains 13 residues. The germline V gene has CDR1 MNHNS and CDR2 SASEGT. The CDR3 is CASTSGRGQPQHF. The CDR3 bases are TGTGCCAGCACAAGCGGACGCGGTCAGCCCCAGCATTTT.

The chain recombines TRBV5-1 with TRBJ1-2; 8 bases map to TRBD1. Germline V gene lookup returns CDR1 SGHRS and CDR2 YFSETQ. V dropped 7 bases and J dropped 5; count of bases not matched to a gene: 7. There are 13 residues in the CDR3. CDR3 region: CASRRDRSYGYTF. CDR3 in DNA: TGCGCCAGCCGCCGGGACAGGTCATATGGCTACACCTTC.

The chain couples TRBV11-2 to TRBJ2-1, with D hard to call. V lost 5 bases, J lost 7 bases, and 9 bases lay in between. The CDR3 spans 12 residues. Germline-derived CDR1 and CDR2 are SGHAT and FQNNGV. CDR3 DNA sequence: TGTGCCAGCAGCCCAACGCGGAATGAGCAGTTCTTC. Translated: CASSPTRNEQFF.

The rearrangement uses TRBV21-1 and TRBJ2-3; no check of the table's D call, TRBD1, against the DNA was made. TRBV21-1 is a recognized pseudogene. This CDR3 has 15 amino acids. Written as DNA, the CDR3 is TGTGCCAGCAGCAAAATTACAGGGGGAACAGATACGCAGTATTTT. Translation gives CASSKITGGTDTQYF.

The gene calls are TRBV4-2 and TRBJ2-1; the match to TRBD2 covers 8 bases. V lost 1 base and J lost 5; bases outside the gene matches: 4. This CDR3 region has 15 residues. Germline lookup yields CDR1 LGHNA and CDR2 YNFKEQ. The CDR3 spells CASSQGLASHNEQFF. CDR3 in DNA: TGTGCCAGCAGCCAAGGACTAGCGAGTCACAATGAGCAGTTCTTC.

This clone was found once. This specimen includes other DNA sequences encoding the same CDR3. The chain employs TRBV5-1 and TRBJ1-1; TRBD1 is a possible D gene (5 bases). This CDR3 spans 15 amino acids. V was cut by 0 bases and J by 2 bases, with 11 bases left in between. Germline CDR1 SGHRS, CDR2 YFSETQ. The CDR3 DNA reads as TGCGCCAGCAGCTTGGGAGGGGTGGGAAACACTGAAGCTTTCTTT. It codes for CASSLGGVGNTEAFF. The full variable domain, in which reference TRBV5-1 and TRBJ1-1 provide the parts outside the CDR3, is KAGVTQTPRYLIKTRGQQVTLSCSPISGHRSVSWYQQTPGQGLQFLFEYFSETQRNKGNFPGRFSGRQFSNSRSEMNVSTLELGDSALYLCASSLGGVGNTEAFFGQGTRLTVV.

The gene calls are TRBV18 and TRBJ2-1; 14 nucleotides match TRBD2. The CDR3 sequence is 15 residues long. From germline, CDR1 is KGHSH and CDR2 LQKENI. V trimming: 3 bases; J trimming: 7 bases; junction bases outside the gene matches: 2. The CDR3 reads CASSPGLAGGNEQFF. DNA of the CDR3: TGTGCCAGCTCACCTGGACTAGCGGGAGGTAATGAGCAGTTCTTC.

V and J are TRBV28 and TRBJ2-1; D is undetermined. The germline CDR1 and CDR2 sequences are MDHEN and SYDVKM. Trimming took off 5 bases at V and 5 bases at J, with 19 bases between the two ends. This CDR3 has 16 residues. CDR3 residues: CASSTPLDFLNNEQFF. The CDR3 DNA is TGTGCCAGCAGTACCCCTTTAGATTTTCTAAACAATGAGCAGTTCTTC.

This clone was seen only once. The chain recombines TRBV19 with TRBJ2-1; no definite D call. Trimming left V 5 bases short and J 8 bases short, with 10 bases between. This CDR3 is built from 12 residues. In germline, CDR1 is LNHDA, CDR2 SQIVND (reference sequence). The CDR3 loop reads CASSGLDHEQFF. The CDR3 DNA sequence: TGTGCCAGTAGTGGCCTAGACCATGAGCAGTTCTTC.

The J gene is TRBJ2-1, the V gene TRBV11-3; the D call may be TRBD1 or TRBD2 (5 bases each). V was clipped by 0 bases and J by 8 bases, with 5 bases between them. The CDR3 runs 12 residues. Looked up from germline, CDR1 is SGHNT and CDR2 is YENEEA. The CDR3 DNA is TGTGCCAGCAGCTTAGAGGGGGATGAGCAGTTCTTC. This gives the protein CASSLEGDEQFF.

The rearrangement uses TRBV7-2 and TRBJ2-3; D unresolved. This CDR3 comprises 11 residues. V gave up 6 bases and J gave up 4 bases, with 5 bases separating them. Germline lookup yields CDR1 SGHTA and CDR2 FQGNSA. The CDR3 nucleotides read TGTGCCAGCAGTAAAGCAGATACGCAGTATTTT. Translation: CASSKADTQYF.

Regarding this clone: The identical CDR3 is also encoded by other nucleotide sequences in the sample. The CDR3 sequence: CSASRGTEAFF. CDR3 DNA: TGCAGTGCTAGTAGGGGCACTGAAGCTTTCTTT. The chain carries TRBV20-1 and TRBJ1-1; possibly TRBD1 for D (5 bases). Germline V gene data show CDR1 as DFQATT and CDR2 as SNEGSKA (reference sequence). The CDR3 loop spans 11 amino acids. V dropped 3 bases and J dropped 4 bases, with 6 bases sitting between them.

The chain combines TRBV5-4 with TRBJ2-1; D is ambiguous. Germline V CDR1 and CDR2: SGHNT, YYREEE (reference sequence). There are 15 residues in the CDR3. The V gene lost 4 bases and the J gene lost 2 bases, with 13 bases spanning the gap. In nucleotides, the CDR3 is TGTGCCAGCAGCCGCCTCGGGCAACCCTACAATGAGCAGTTCTTC. Its protein is CASSRLGQPYNEQFF.

The rearrangement links TRBV7-3 to TRBJ1-1; 8 nucleotides match TRBD1. The germline V gene has CDR1 SGHTA and CDR2 FQGTGA. CDR3 length equals 14 residues. After removal of 5 bases from V and 5 bases from J, the junction contained 7 bases not matched to a gene. CDR3 coding DNA: TGTGCCAGCAGCCTCAGGGGGCAGGGAACTGAAGCTTTCTTT. As protein: CASSLRGQGTEAFF.

This clone was seen just once. The V call is TRBV29-1, the J call TRBJ2-3, with D possibly TRBD1 on 5 matching bases. V was shortened by 7 bases and J by 3 bases, with 14 bases between the two germline ends. This CDR3 region has 13 residues. Per germline, CDR1 SQVTM and CDR2 ANQGSEA. CDR3 coding DNA: TGCAGCGGTAGGGGCAGGGTTACAGATACGCAGTATTTT. It encodes CSGRGRVTDTQYF.

The rearrangement links TRBV7-3 to TRBJ2-5, with 7 nucleotides matching TRBD1. V trimming: 0 bases; J trimming: 3 bases; junction bases outside the gene matches: 4. The germline gives CDR1 SGHTA, CDR2 FQGTGA. The CDR3 is 15 amino acids. The CDR3 loop is CASSLTRDSKETQYF. CDR3 sequence (DNA): TGTGCCAGCAGCTTAACCCGGGACAGCAAAGAGACCCAGTACTTC.

This chain uses TRBV10-3 with TRBJ2-1; 8 bases fit TRBD2. This CDR3 has 15 amino acids. Germline CDR1 is ENHRY and CDR2 is SYGVKD. Trimming took 3 bases from V and 4 from J; bases not matched to a gene: 5. The CDR3 protein is CAISEPGGRYNEQFF. The CDR3 DNA is TGTGCCATCAGTGAACCGGGGGGGCGATACAATGAGCAGTTCTTC.

The chain has TRBV4-2 and TRBJ1-5, with D uncertain. CDR3 size: 13 residues. V dropped 0 bases and J dropped 6 bases, with 6 bases sitting between them. Germline V CDR1 and CDR2: LGHNA, YNFKEQ. In DNA form, the CDR3 reads TGTGCCAGCAGCCAAGATGGAAGTCAGCCCCAGCATTTT. Protein product: CASSQDGSQPQHF.

The chain combines TRBV2 with TRBJ2-3, with no clear D. Germline values: CDR1 SNHLY, CDR2 FYNNEI. Trimming left V 7 bases short and J 3 bases short, with 5 bases between. The CDR3 sequence is 11 residues long. The CDR3 coding sequence is TGTGCCAGCACGCAAACAGATACGCAGTATTTT. Translated, it gives CASTQTDTQYF.

The chain is built from TRBV5-1 and TRBJ2-3, with TRBD2 matching 7 bases. The ends lost 4 bases at V and 4 bases at J; junction bases unmatched: 6. The CDR3 is 14 amino acids. The germline gives CDR1 SGHRS, CDR2 YFSETQ. The CDR3 is CASSQGGIADTQYF. In DNA form, the CDR3 reads TGCGCCAGCAGCCAGGGAGGGATCGCAGATACGCAGTATTTT.

The J gene is TRBJ1-4, the V gene TRBV20-1, with D uncertain. V shed 6 bases and J shed 7 bases, with 9 bases lying between them. Germline loops: CDR1 DFQATT, CDR2 SNEGSKA (reference sequence). This CDR3 region has 11 residues. The CDR3 DNA sequence: TGCAGTGCCCCTTGGGGTGAAAAACTGTTTTTT. Translated: CSAPWGEKLFF.

The V call is TRBV6-5, the J call TRBJ1-6, with 8 bases that match TRBD1. With V trimmed by 7 bases and J by 9 bases, 5 bases remained unmatched. CDR1 and CDR2 from the germline V gene are MNHEY and SVGAGI. This CDR3 is 13 amino acids long. CDR3 loop: CASNRGTSSPLHF. The CDR3 DNA reads TGTGCCAGCAACAGGGGGACTTCTTCACCCCTCCACTTT.

The V gene is TRBV9, the J gene TRBJ1-1; D not certain. Germline V gene sequence: CDR1 SGDLS, CDR2 YYNGEE. The CDR3 is made up of 15 amino acids. Trimming took off 0 bases at V and 4 bases at J, with 13 bases between the two ends. The CDR3 region is CASSVDGGWVTEAFF. CDR3 bases: TGTGCCAGCAGCGTAGATGGAGGGTGGGTCACTGAAGCTTTCTTT.

This chain connects TRBV4-3 to TRBJ1-4; no definite D call. V was shortened by 1 base and J by 11 bases, with 11 bases between the two germline ends. This CDR3 has 13 amino acids. CDR1 LGHNA and CDR2 YSLEER come from the germline V gene. The CDR3 reads CASSQGIQAKLFF. Here the CDR3 DNA reads TGCGCCAGCAGCCAAGGGATCCAGGCGAAACTGTTTTTT.

This clone was seen a single time. The chain has TRBV7-3 and TRBJ1-1; 11 bases fit TRBD1. With 4 bases clipped from V and 5 bases from J, the junction kept 9 bases outside the gene matches. CDR1 SGHTA and CDR2 FQGTGA come from the germline V gene. CDR3 length: 16 residues. The CDR3 DNA sequence: TGTGCCAGCAGCTCGTGGACAGGGGGCCAGAAAACTGAAGCTTTCTTT. Translation gives CASSSWTGGQKTEAFF. The complete variable domain, with remaining parts taken from reference TRBV7-3 and TRBJ1-1, reads GAGVSQTPSNKVTEKGKYVELRCDPISGHTALYWYRQSLGQGPEFLIYFQGTGAADDSGLPNDRFFAVRPEGSVSTLKIQRTERGDSAVYLCASSSWTGGQKTEAFFGQGTRLTVV.

The chain recombines TRBV6-5 with TRBJ1-2, with a tentative D call TRBD1 (6 bases). The CDR3 is 14 amino acids. Germline CDR1 reads MNHEY; CDR2 reads SVGAGI. Trimming removed 4 bases from V and 4 bases from J, with 13 bases in between. CDR3 bases: TGTGCCAGCAGTTTCGACAGGTCCCCCTATGGCTACACCTTC. Residues: CASSFDRSPYGYTF.

CDR3: CASSSRLGASSYNSPLHF. For the CDR3, the DNA is TGTGCCAGCAGCTCCCGTCTAGGGGCCAGCTCCTATAATTCACCCCTCCACTTT. The chain carries TRBV7-9 and TRBJ1-6; D perhaps matches TRBD1 (5 bases). Trimming shortened V by 4 bases and J by 0 bases, and 16 bases separated the two germline ends. Looked up from germline, CDR1 is SEHNR and CDR2 is FQNEAQ (reference sequence). The CDR3 spans 18 residues.

This clone came up a few times. The chain links TRBV7-2 to TRBJ1-5; D remains ambiguous. CDR3 length: 12 amino acids. With 2 bases removed from V and 9 bases from J, the gap between germline ends came to 8 bases. The germline CDR1 and CDR2 sequences are SGHTA and FQGNSA. The CDR3 spells CASSLSAGPQHF. The CDR3, as DNA: TGTGCCAGCAGCTTAAGCGCGGGGCCCCAGCATTTT.